This is a list of T cell receptor beta chains from one sample in a study of tumor and adjacent non-tumor tissue in lung cancer. TCRdb processed the multiplex PCR reads anew with MiXCR; each CDR3 protein has one entry. The data hold around 200,000 distinct CDR3 sequences, with approximately 74% observed a single time. Sample: lung tumor tissue. All receptors come from a man aged 60-69 years with non-small cell lung cancer. The CDR3 runs from the conserved cysteine through the conserved F or W. A D gene is named only where the DNA matches it firmly. Expanded clones are given a class, and other clones once, few, many or no size at all.

abundance	v_gene	j_gene	d_gene	CDR3aa	CDR3nt
NA	TRBV20-1	TRBJ2-5	TRBD2	CSARLSSGSGGQGTQYF	TGCAGTGCTAGGCTTTCTAGCGGGAGTGGGGGCCAAGGGACCCAGTACTTC
NA	TRBV20-1	TRBJ1-6	NA	CSAKSVLNSPFHF	TGCAGTGCTAAGTCCGTACTTAATTCACCCTTCCACTTT
medium-sized	TRBV11-2	TRBJ1-1	TRBD1	CASSFRQGRETEAFF	TGTGCCAGCAGCTTTCGACAGGGGCGGGAAACTGAAGCTTTCTTT
many	TRBV12-3/TRBV12-4	TRBJ2-7	NA	CASSRRRGEQYF	TGTGCCAGCAGTCGGAGACGAGGGGAGCAGTACTTC
NA	TRBV4-1	TRBJ2-5	TRBD2	CASSQEPGGRGTQYF	TGCGCCAGCAGCCAAGAACCGGGAGGGAGGGGGACCCAGTACTTC
NA	TRBV19	TRBJ2-1	TRBD2	CASSTRGLAGGNNEQFF	TGTGCCAGTAGTACTAGAGGGCTAGCGGGAGGCAACAATGAGCAGTTCTTC
many	TRBV11-1	TRBJ1-2	NA	CASSLGDGYGYTF	TGTGCCAGCAGCTTAGGGGACGGGTATGGCTACACCTTC
few	TRBV24-1	TRBJ2-7	NA	CATSDSGLRGYEQYF	TGTGCCACCAGTGATTCTGGACTACGGGGCTACGAGCAGTACTTC
NA	TRBV11-3	TRBJ2-1	TRBD1	CANSHGMGQCYNEQFF	TGTGCTAACAGCCATGGGATGGGACAGTGCTACAATGAGCAGTTCTTC
NA	TRBV7-9	TRBJ2-1	TRBD2	CASNSFSGSLAGLKQFF	TGTGCCAGCAACTCCTTTAGCGGGTCCCTAGCGGGCCTGAAGCAGTTCTTC
NA	TRBV4-2	TRBJ2-7	NA	CASSQETYEQYF	TGTGCCAGCAGCCAAGAGACGTACGAGCAGTACTTC
NA	TRBV20-1	TRBJ1-2	NA	CSASEGRSLYGYAF	TGCAGTGCTTCGGAGGGTCGTTCTTTATATGGCTACGCCTTT
NA	TRBV6-5	TRBJ2-2	NA	CASRYRAAYTGELFF	TGTGCCAGTAGATACCGGGCAGCCTACACCGGGGAGCTGTTTTTT
few	TRBV27	TRBJ2-3	NA	CASSLWAGVGTDTQYF	TGTGCCAGCAGTTTATGGGCAGGGGTCGGCACAGATACGCAGTATTTT
NA	TRBV15	TRBJ1-5	NA	CATSRDMSRVGTSSSSNQPQHF	TGTGCCACCAGCAGGGATATGAGCAGGGTAGGGACTAGTTCCAGTAGCAATCAGCCCCAGCATTTT
many	TRBV29-1	TRBJ2-3	NA	CSVQRADTQYF	TGCAGCGTACAAAGGGCAGATACGCAGTATTTT
many	TRBV12-3/TRBV12-4	TRBJ1-5	NA	CASSLAFKPQHF	TGTGCCAGCAGTTTAGCCTTTAAGCCCCAGCATTTT
NA	TRBV10-1	TRBJ2-7	TRBD2	CAIIDQRGARYEQYF	TGCGCCATCATTGACCAGCGGGGGGCCAGATACGAGCAGTACTTC
NA	TRBV11-2	TRBJ2-2	NA	CANSLDGTGELFF	TGTGCCAACAGCTTGGACGGTACCGGGGAGCTGTTTTTT
NA	TRBV11-3	TRBJ2-4	NA	CASSPGDPKNFQYF	TGTGCCAGCAGCCCCGGGGACCCCAAAAACTTTCAGTACTTC
NA	TRBV12-3/TRBV12-4	TRBJ2-1	TRBD1	CASSLGTGYENNEQFF	TGTGCCAGCAGTCTGGGGACAGGGTACGAGAACAATGAGCAGTTCTTC
once	TRBV6-5	TRBJ2-5	NA	CASCGTGTVGAQYF	TGTGCTAGCTGTGGTACCGGGACCGTGGGGGCCCAGTACTTC
NA	TRBV14	TRBJ1-1	NA	CASSRLELSGTEAFF	TGTGCCAGCAGTCGCCTAGAACTATCTGGCACTGAAGCTTTCTTT
few	TRBV20-1	TRBJ1-1	NA	CSARAAPSGTEAFF	TGCAGTGCTAGAGCGGCCCCGTCGGGGACTGAAGCTTTCTTT
once	TRBV11-3	TRBJ2-1	TRBD2	CASSPLGTSGNRQFF	TGTGCCAGCAGTCCTCTTGGGACTAGCGGAAATCGGCAGTTCTTC
NA	TRBV29-1	TRBJ2-3	NA	CSVGGTASQPTNMQYF	TGCAGCGTTGGTGGAACTGCCTCTCAACCCACAAATATGCAGTATTTT
few	TRBV4-1	TRBJ2-2	NA	CASSRETGELFF	TGCGCCAGCAGCCGGGAAACGGGCGAGCTGTTTTTT
NA	TRBV6-5	TRBJ2-2	TRBD2	CASSRIRLAGHTGELFF	TGTGCCAGCAGCCGTATTCGACTAGCGGGACACACCGGGGAGCTGTTTTTT
many	TRBV6-5	TRBJ1-5	NA	CASSLGPQTQPQHF	TGTGCCAGCAGCCTAGGACCTCAGACCCAGCCCCAGCATTTT
NA	TRBV20-1	TRBJ1-3	NA	CNVWGASRNTIYF	TGCAATGTTTGGGGGGCTTCTAGAAACACCATATATTTT
NA	TRBV24-1	TRBJ2-5	NA	CATSDRKDRLRETQYF	TGTGCCACCAGTGATCGGAAGGACAGATTAAGGGAGACCCAGTACTTC
NA	TRBV11-3	TRBJ1-1	TRBD1	CARRAGQGGNTEAFF	TGTGCCAGGAGAGCGGGACAGGGGGGGAACACTGAAGCTTTCTTT
NA	TRBV5-4	TRBJ2-1	TRBD2	CASINGGGVGPYNEQLF	TGTGCCAGCATCAACGGGGGGGGAGTAGGCCCCTACAATGAGCAGCTCTTC
NA	TRBV20-1	TRBJ2-7	TRBD2	CSARSSGKAYEQYF	TGCAGTGCCAGGAGTAGCGGGAAGGCTTACGAGCAGTACTTC
few	TRBV7-2	TRBJ2-1	NA	CASSLKDSSYNEQFF	TGTGCCAGCAGCCTAAAGGACAGCTCCTACAATGAGCAGTTCTTC
NA	TRBV6-2/TRBV6-3	TRBJ2-1	NA	CASTDQTARNEQFF	TGTGCTAGCACCGACCAGACAGCACGCAATGAGCAGTTCTTC
NA	TRBV7-9	TRBJ2-5	TRBD1	CASSPRTGQGETQCF	TGTGCCAGCAGCCCACGGACAGGTCAGGGGGAGACCCAGTGCTTC
few	TRBV28	TRBJ1-2	NA	CASLSIYGYTF	TGTGCCAGCCTTTCCATTTATGGCTACACCTTC
NA	TRBV20-1	TRBJ1-5	TRBD1	CSTREHRGVGQPQHF	TGCAGTACTAGAGAACACAGGGGGGTGGGTCAGCCCCAGCATTTT
NA	TRBV20-1	TRBJ1-6	NA	CSARGDGSSPLHF	TGCAGTGCTAGGGGGGACGGGAGTTCACCCCTCCACTTT